The rows below give T cell receptor beta chains drawn from one sample of a study of T cell changes during pregnancy in multiple sclerosis. Data came from immunoSEQ multiplex PCR; TCRdb stores just in-frame clones and leaves some out. The sample has approximately 51,000 clones; 94% are singletons. Sequences were derived from CD4+ T cells from peripheral blood mononuclear cells, sampled in the second trimester of pregnancy. Receptors originate from a female donor with multiple sclerosis, enrolled in a pregnancy study. CDR3s include the opening cysteine and the closing phenylalanine or tryptophan. The order of the fields is D gene, V gene, clone size, J gene, CDR3 DNA, CDR3 protein. The D gene is left open where the match is weak. Clone size is given for some rows only: seen once, a few or many times, or a class if the clone is expanded.

d_call: TRBD1; v_call: TRBV7-2; clone_size: .; j_call: TRBJ1-2; cdr3_nt: TGTGCCAGCAGCTTCCTACAGGGGAAGCTGGATGGCTACACCTTC; cdr3_aa: CASSFLQGKLDGYTF
d_call: TRBD2; v_call: TRBV7-3; clone_size: .; j_call: TRBJ2-1; cdr3_nt: TGTGCCAGCAGCCTAGGACTAGCGGGGTTTAATGAGCAGTTCTTC; cdr3_aa: CASSLGLAGFNEQFF
d_call: .; v_call: TRBV11-2; clone_size: .; j_call: TRBJ1-5; cdr3_nt: TGTGCCAGCAGCTTAGTTGGGGGCGCGAGTCAGCCCCAGCATTTT; cdr3_aa: CASSLVGGASQPQHF
d_call: TRBD2; v_call: TRBV9; clone_size: once; j_call: TRBJ2-3; cdr3_nt: TGTGCCAGCAGCGTAGCGCCAGCGGGGCTCACAGATACGCAGTATTTT; cdr3_aa: CASSVAPAGLTDTQYF
d_call: TRBD2; v_call: TRBV6-5; clone_size: few; j_call: TRBJ2-1; cdr3_nt: TGTGCCAGCAGTTACCGTAGCGGGGGGGTCGGTGAGCAGTTCTTC; cdr3_aa: CASSYRSGGVGEQFF
d_call: .; v_call: TRBV6-5; clone_size: .; j_call: TRBJ2-5; cdr3_nt: TGTGCCAGCAGTTCCCCGACAGGCCCCCAAGAGACCCAGTACTTC; cdr3_aa: CASSSPTGPQETQYF
d_call: .; v_call: TRBV30; clone_size: once; j_call: TRBJ1-6; cdr3_nt: TGTGCCTGGAGTAAGGTCCCATCCTCTAGGTCACCCCTCCACTTT; cdr3_aa: CAWSKVPSSRSPLHF
d_call: TRBD2; v_call: TRBV27; clone_size: .; j_call: TRBJ2-1; cdr3_nt: TGTGCCAGCAGGCACCGGGAGGTGTGGAGAGATGAGCAGTTCTTC; cdr3_aa: CASRHREVWRDEQFF
d_call: .; v_call: TRBV9; clone_size: .; j_call: TRBJ2-1; cdr3_nt: TGTGCCAGCAGCCCATTTGGAGGTAGGCAGTTCTTC; cdr3_aa: CASSPFGGRQFF
d_call: TRBD1; v_call: TRBV5-1; clone_size: once; j_call: TRBJ1-5; cdr3_nt: TGCGCCAGCAGCACTGGACAGGGGTCCGATCAGCCCCAGCATTTT; cdr3_aa: CASSTGQGSDQPQHF
d_call: .; v_call: TRBV7-9; clone_size: .; j_call: TRBJ2-1; cdr3_nt: TGTGCCAGCAGCTTAGCGCTTTTGGGTAGGGCGGGTGAGCAGTTCTTC; cdr3_aa: CASSLALLGRAGEQFF
d_call: TRBD2; v_call: TRBV5-1; clone_size: .; j_call: TRBJ2-5; cdr3_nt: TGCGCCAGCAGCTTGGGGATCGGACTAGCGGGGGAGACCCAGTACTTC; cdr3_aa: CASSLGIGLAGETQYF
d_call: .; v_call: TRBV19; clone_size: .; j_call: TRBJ2-7; cdr3_nt: TGTGCCAGTAGTACCCTCAGGGGATTAGAGCAGTACTTC; cdr3_aa: CASSTLRGLEQYF
d_call: TRBD2; v_call: TRBV10-3; clone_size: .; j_call: TRBJ2-1; cdr3_nt: TGTGCCATCAGTCTAGCGGGGGGGCCACTGGGTGAGCAGTTCTTC; cdr3_aa: CAISLAGGPLGEQFF
d_call: .; v_call: TRBV18; clone_size: .; j_call: TRBJ1-2; cdr3_nt: TGTGCCAGCTCACCCGACAGGAACTATGGCTACACCTTC; cdr3_aa: CASSPDRNYGYTF
d_call: .; v_call: TRBV9; clone_size: .; j_call: TRBJ2-7; cdr3_nt: TGTGCCAGCAGCGTAGAAGGGGGGGGCCTACCGTACTACGAGCAGTACTTC; cdr3_aa: CASSVEGGGLPYYEQYF
d_call: .; v_call: TRBV5-1; clone_size: .; j_call: TRBJ2-2; cdr3_nt: TGCGCCAGCAGACAGGGTGCTCTCGACGGGGAGCTGTTTTTT; cdr3_aa: CASRQGALDGELFF
d_call: TRBD1; v_call: TRBV10-3; clone_size: .; j_call: TRBJ1-2; cdr3_nt: TGTGCCATCAGGGGGCGAACAGGGGGTGATCATGGCTACACCTTC; cdr3_aa: CAIRGRTGGDHGYTF
d_call: TRBD2; v_call: TRBV25-1; clone_size: .; j_call: TRBJ2-3; cdr3_nt: TGTGCCAGCAGTGAATATAGCGGGGGGGCCGTCTACACAGATACGCAGTATTTT; cdr3_aa: CASSEYSGGAVYTDTQYF
d_call: TRBD1; v_call: TRBV2; clone_size: .; j_call: TRBJ2-7; cdr3_nt: TGTGCCAGCAGTAGGGACAGGACCTACGAGCAGTACTTC; cdr3_aa: CASSRDRTYEQYF
d_call: .; v_call: TRBV10-1; clone_size: .; j_call: TRBJ1-1; cdr3_nt: TGCGCCAGCAGTGAGTCGACGGGGAATCGAGCCACTGAAGCTTTCTTT; cdr3_aa: CASSESTGNRATEAFF
d_call: TRBD1; v_call: TRBV7-2; clone_size: .; j_call: TRBJ1-4; cdr3_nt: TGTGCCAGCAGCGGAACCGGGACAGCTCGCGAAAAACTGTTTTTT; cdr3_aa: CASSGTGTAREKLFF
d_call: .; v_call: TRBV7-2; clone_size: .; j_call: TRBJ2-7; cdr3_nt: TGTGCCAGCAGCTTAGGTCTCGGGTCCTACGAGCAGTACTTC; cdr3_aa: CASSLGLGSYEQYF
d_call: TRBD1; v_call: TRBV6-5; clone_size: once; j_call: TRBJ1-2; cdr3_nt: TGTGCCAGCAGTTCGCGACAGGGAGTGAATGGCTACACCTTC; cdr3_aa: CASSSRQGVNGYTF
d_call: .; v_call: TRBV21-1; clone_size: .; j_call: TRBJ1-2; cdr3_nt: TGTGCCAGCAGCAAAGGGCGGGGACCGAGGGGCTATGGCTACACCTTC; cdr3_aa: CASSKGRGPRGYGYTF
d_call: .; v_call: TRBV5-5; clone_size: once; j_call: TRBJ2-6; cdr3_nt: TGTGCCAGCAGCTTGGCTGGCAGGGGCATATCTGGGGCCAACGTCCTGACTTTC; cdr3_aa: CASSLAGRGISGANVLTF
d_call: TRBD1; v_call: TRBV5-5; clone_size: .; j_call: TRBJ1-3; cdr3_nt: TGTGCCAGCAGCGCGGGACAGGGAAACACTCTCTCTGGAAACACCATATATTTT; cdr3_aa: CASSAGQGNTLSGNTIYF
d_call: .; v_call: TRBV6-5; clone_size: .; j_call: TRBJ1-4; cdr3_nt: TGTGCCAGCAGTGGTTCAGTCGTTTCTAATGAAAAACTGTTTTTT; cdr3_aa: CASSGSVVSNEKLFF
d_call: .; v_call: TRBV28; clone_size: .; j_call: TRBJ1-2; cdr3_nt: TGTGCCAGCAGTTTAAGTCGGACAACAGATGGCTACACCTTC; cdr3_aa: CASSLSRTTDGYTF
d_call: TRBD2; v_call: TRBV2; clone_size: .; j_call: TRBJ2-3; cdr3_nt: TGTGCCAGCTTACTAGCGGGGGCCACAGATACGCAGTATTTT; cdr3_aa: CASLLAGATDTQYF
d_call: .; v_call: TRBV7-2; clone_size: .; j_call: TRBJ1-1; cdr3_nt: TGTGCCAGCAGCTGGGGGGGCGCTATGAACACTGAAGCTTTCTTT; cdr3_aa: CASSWGGAMNTEAFF
d_call: .; v_call: TRBV11-2; clone_size: .; j_call: TRBJ2-1; cdr3_nt: TGTGCCAGCAGCTTACAGGACAGCTACGATGAGCAGTTCTTC; cdr3_aa: CASSLQDSYDEQFF
d_call: TRBD1; v_call: TRBV30; clone_size: .; j_call: TRBJ1-5; cdr3_nt: TGTGCCTGGAGCCCAGGGGGCGGCCAGCCCCAGCATTTT; cdr3_aa: CAWSPGGGQPQHF
d_call: TRBD1; v_call: TRBV19; clone_size: .; j_call: TRBJ1-2; cdr3_nt: TGTGCCAGTACAAAGGGGACAGGGTCGTACTATGGCTACACCTTC; cdr3_aa: CASTKGTGSYYGYTF
d_call: .; v_call: TRBV19; clone_size: .; j_call: TRBJ1-4; cdr3_nt: TGTGCCAGTAGTACGACCCGGAGGGAAAAACTGTTTTTT; cdr3_aa: CASSTTRREKLFF
d_call: .; v_call: TRBV6-6; clone_size: .; j_call: TRBJ1-5; cdr3_nt: TGTGCCAGCACCACGTGGGGGGGCAATCAGCCCCAGCATTTT; cdr3_aa: CASTTWGGNQPQHF
d_call: TRBD2; v_call: TRBV5-1; clone_size: .; j_call: TRBJ2-3; cdr3_nt: TGCGCCAGCAGCCGTGTTCTAGCGGCTAGCACAGATACGCAGTATTTT; cdr3_aa: CASSRVLAASTDTQYF
d_call: TRBD1; v_call: TRBV10-1; clone_size: .; j_call: TRBJ1-1; cdr3_nt: TGCGCCAGCAGTGAGTCCGACCACAGGGGGCTAGCTTTCTTT; cdr3_aa: CASSESDHRGLAFF
d_call: .; v_call: TRBV15; clone_size: few; j_call: TRBJ2-7; cdr3_nt: TGTGCCACCAGCAGAGGACTGGGACAAGGTTCCTACGAGCAGTACTTC; cdr3_aa: CATSRGLGQGSYEQYF
d_call: TRBD1; v_call: TRBV7-3; clone_size: .; j_call: TRBJ1-1; cdr3_nt: TGTGCCAGCAGCGCGACAGGGGGCTGGAACACTGAAGCTTTCTTT; cdr3_aa: CASSATGGWNTEAFF
d_call: .; v_call: TRBV10-3; clone_size: few; j_call: TRBJ2-7; cdr3_nt: TGTGCCATCAAATCTCCACTCACCTACGAGCAGTACTTC; cdr3_aa: CAIKSPLTYEQYF
d_call: TRBD2; v_call: TRBV23-1; clone_size: .; j_call: TRBJ2-7; cdr3_nt: TGCGCCAGCAGTCTTAGTGGAGGGACTACACCACGCGGATACTTC; cdr3_aa: CASSLSGGTTPRGYF
d_call: .; v_call: TRBV7-9; clone_size: .; j_call: TRBJ1-4; cdr3_nt: TGTGCCAGCTCAGGGAAAGCAACTAATGAAAAACTGTTTTTT; cdr3_aa: CASSGKATNEKLFF
d_call: TRBD1; v_call: TRBV19; clone_size: .; j_call: TRBJ1-6; cdr3_nt: TGTGCCAGTTGCAAAGTTCACCCAGGGGGCTTATCACCCCTCCACTTT; cdr3_aa: CASCKVHPGGLSPLHF
d_call: TRBD1; v_call: TRBV7-3; clone_size: .; j_call: TRBJ1-1; cdr3_nt: TGTGCCAGCAGCCCCGGACAGGCGAACACTGAAGCTTTCTTT; cdr3_aa: CASSPGQANTEAFF
d_call: TRBD1; v_call: TRBV15; clone_size: .; j_call: TRBJ1-1; cdr3_nt: TGTGCCACCGGACAGGGGGATTTCGGCGCTTTCTTT; cdr3_aa: CATGQGDFGAFF
d_call: .; v_call: TRBV5-6; clone_size: .; j_call: TRBJ1-5; cdr3_nt: TGTGCCAGCAGCCCCAGGGCGGGGAGCCTCAATCAGCCCCAGCATTTT; cdr3_aa: CASSPRAGSLNQPQHF
d_call: .; v_call: TRBV5-4; clone_size: .; j_call: TRBJ2-7; cdr3_nt: TGTGCCAGCAGCTTGGGAGGGCGCCGGGGAGCCCACGAGCAGTACTTC; cdr3_aa: CASSLGGRRGAHEQYF
d_call: .; v_call: TRBV7-2; clone_size: .; j_call: TRBJ2-1; cdr3_nt: TGTGCCAGCAGTCGTAGCCCAGGGTACAATGAGCAGTTCTTC; cdr3_aa: CASSRSPGYNEQFF
d_call: TRBD1; v_call: TRBV7-2; clone_size: .; j_call: TRBJ2-5; cdr3_nt: TGTGCCAGCAGCGTCGACAGGGGGCGCGGAGAGACCCAGTACTTC; cdr3_aa: CASSVDRGRGETQYF
d_call: .; v_call: TRBV15; clone_size: .; j_call: TRBJ1-2; cdr3_nt: TGTGCCACCAGCAGAGGGTTCGGGTTCTATGGCTACACCTTC; cdr3_aa: CATSRGFGFYGYTF
d_call: TRBD1; v_call: TRBV6-5; clone_size: .; j_call: TRBJ2-7; cdr3_nt: TGTGCCAGCAGGCCCGCGGCAGGGGGCTACGACGAGCAGTACTTC; cdr3_aa: CASRPAAGGYDEQYF
d_call: TRBD1; v_call: TRBV12-5; clone_size: once; j_call: TRBJ1-1; cdr3_nt: TGTGCTAGTGGGTCACTACGGACAGGGAGGGAAGCTTTCTTT; cdr3_aa: CASGSLRTGREAFF
d_call: .; v_call: TRBV12-5; clone_size: .; j_call: TRBJ1-5; cdr3_nt: TGTGCTAGTTCCCGAGGCAGCACGGGCAATCAGCCCCAGCATTTT; cdr3_aa: CASSRGSTGNQPQHF